The 7 T cell receptor beta chains presented below share a single source sample, sequenced in a study of shared clonotypes between healthy human individuals. Some clones are missing from TCRdb's copy, which holds only in-frame ones; the method was immunoSEQ multiplex PCR. The sample consists of roughly 1.4 million clones, just under 99% of them appearing once. Sequencing used naive CD4+ T cells sorted from blood. Subset denoted: CD45RA+ positively selected. These receptors all come from a man aged 25 to 40 in good health.

This sequence joins TRBV7-8 and TRBJ2-7, with 11 bases matching TRBD1. CDR1 is SGHVS, CDR2 FQNEAQ, per germline. V lost 5 bases to trimming and J lost 1 base; unmatched junction nucleotides: 13. The CDR3 is 18 residues long. The CDR3: CASSADRGLQVGSYEQYF. CDR3 nucleotides: TGTGCCAGCAGCGCGGACAGGGGGCTGCAAGTAGGGTCCTACGAGCAGTACTTC. Full variable domain (outside the CDR3, taken from reference TRBV7-8 and TRBJ2-7): GAGVSQSPRYKVAKRGQDVALRCDPISGHVSLFWYQQALGQGPEFLTYFQNEAQLDKSGLPSDRFFAERPEGSVSTLKIQRTQQEDSAVYLCASSADRGLQVGSYEQYFGPGTRLTVT.

The sample holds one count of this clone. Other DNA sequences of this sample code for an identical CDR3. The chain is built from TRBV9 and TRBJ2-7; D remains unclear. Trimming took 0 bases from V and 1 from J, leaving 5 bases between them. The CDR3 consists of 13 residues. Per the germline V gene, CDR1 is SGDLS and CDR2 is YYNGEE. In DNA, the CDR3 is TGTGCCAGCAGCGTAGCCGGGTCCTACGAGCAGTACTTC. Translated, it gives CASSVAGSYEQYF.

The chain combines TRBV5-5 with TRBJ2-5; 10 bases agree with TRBD2. Per germline, CDR1 SGHKS and CDR2 YYEKEE (reference sequence). The V and J ends lost 0 bases and 4 bases, in that order; junction bases with no gene match: 3. The CDR3 length is 15 residues. CDR3 amino acids: CASSLGLAGLETQYF. CDR3 nucleotides: TGTGCCAGCAGCTTGGGACTAGCGGGCCTAGAGACCCAGTACTTC.

The J gene is TRBJ2-3, the V gene TRBV5-1, with 7 bases lining up with TRBD2. The V segment lost 4 bases and the J segment 2 bases; nucleotides outside the gene matches: 7. This CDR3 comprises 15 residues. The germline gives CDR1 SGHRS, CDR2 YFSETQ. CDR3 residues: CASSPPLADTDTQYF. The CDR3 DNA sequence: TGCGCCAGCAGCCCACCTCTAGCGGACACAGATACGCAGTATTTT.

The chain uses TRBV14 and TRBJ2-1; 14 nucleotides line up with TRBD2. V gave up 6 bases and J gave up 3 bases; unmatched junction bases: 10. This CDR3 is built from 18 residues. Germline CDR1 SGHDN, CDR2 FVKESK. The CDR3 sequence is CASSPVFGTSGSYNEQFF. In DNA, the CDR3 is TGTGCCAGCAGTCCGGTTTTCGGGACTAGCGGGAGCTACAATGAGCAGTTCTTC. The full variable domain, its missing parts supplied by reference TRBV14 and TRBJ2-1, is EAGVTQFPSHSVIEKGQTVTLRCDPISGHDNLYWYRRVMGKEIKFLLHFVKESKQDESGMPNNRFLAERTGGTYSTLKVQPAELEDSGVYFCASSPVFGTSGSYNEQFFGPGTRLTVL.

The J gene is TRBJ1-2, the V gene TRBV28; a possible D gene is TRBD1 (6 bases). From germline, CDR1 is MDHEN and CDR2 SYDVKM. Trimming took off 3 bases at V and 4 bases at J, with 15 bases between the two ends. CDR3 length: 15 residues. The CDR3 nucleotides are TGTGCCAGCAGTTTTTTCGCCGACAGGACCTATGGCTACACCTTC. It specifies CASSFFADRTYGYTF.

This chain joins TRBV5-1 and TRBJ2-1, with D perhaps TRBD2 (8 bases). The ends were cut back, 1 base at V and 7 bases at J, with 15 bases in the middle. The CDR3 loop spans 15 amino acids. CDR1 and CDR2 (germline): SGHRS, YFSETQ. The CDR3 spells CASSLKIAGQNEQFF. The CDR3 DNA is TGCGCCAGCAGCTTGAAGATAGCGGGACAGAATGAGCAGTTCTTC.